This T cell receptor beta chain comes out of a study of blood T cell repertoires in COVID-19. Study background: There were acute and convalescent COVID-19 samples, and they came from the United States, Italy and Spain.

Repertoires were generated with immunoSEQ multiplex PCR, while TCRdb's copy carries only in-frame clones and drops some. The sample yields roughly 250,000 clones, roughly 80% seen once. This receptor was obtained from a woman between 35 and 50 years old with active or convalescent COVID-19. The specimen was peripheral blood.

The CDR3 nucleotides read TGTGCCAGCAGCCAAGGGGACAGGGAGGGTTCACCCCTCCACTTT. Encoded protein: CASSQGDREGSPLHF. The J gene is TRBJ1-6, the V gene TRBV4-2, with 9 bases matching TRBD1. CDR1 LGHNA and CDR2 YNFKEQ come from the germline V gene. The CDR3 spans 15 residues. J was trimmed by 9 bases and V by 1 base; bases with no gene match: 4.